This TCR beta chain was recorded in a study of CD8 T cells in Susac syndrome. Bulk CD8+ and CD4+ cells came from magnetic negative isolation; CD8+ TEMRA by FACS. RNA was extracted with the RNeasy kit, and a quantity of roughly 0.45 to 1 ug was reverse transcribed using random hexamers. One entry per CDR3 protein results from TCRdb running MiXCR on the immunoSEQ multiplex PCR reads. The table lists approximately 190,000 distinct CDR3 sequences, over 85% of them singletons. V lost 5 bases to trimming and J lost 1 base, with 13 bases between them. The CDR3 is 15 amino acids. Germline values: CDR1 PRHDT, CDR2 FYEKMQ (reference sequence).

The gene calls are TRBV13 and TRBJ2-3; TRBD1 is a possible D gene (6 bases). The sequenced sample consisted of CD4+ T cells from PBMCs. The origin of this receptor is a human donor in good health. The CDR3 sequence is CASSGGRGGTDTQYF. CDR3 bases: TGTGCCAGCAGCGGCGGCAGGGGTGGCACAGATACGCAGTATTTT.